This T cell receptor (beta chain) was identified in a study of CD8 T cells in Susac syndrome. Study-level findings and limits: The study recognized that the number of individuals in its TCR sequencing and HLA analysis was relatively small.

On this clonotype: No antigen is known for it.

cDNA came from about 0.5 to 1 ug RNA primed by random hexamers. With immunoSEQ multiplex PCR, TCR beta CDR3 was amplified across 54 Vbeta and 13 Jbeta. TCRdb reprocessed the immunoSEQ multiplex PCR reads with MiXCR, giving one entry per CDR3 protein. The top ten hold more than 0.09% of the sample, which has 100,000 to 150,000 distinct CDR3 sequences, about 96% seen once. Through negative isolation, CD4+ and CD8+ T cells were obtained, while TEMRA cells were enriched using FACS. V was pared by 3 bases and J by 11 bases, with 11 bases between. From germline, CDR1 is SGHTA and CDR2 FQGNSA. This CDR3 spans 12 amino acids.

The TCR sequence derives from a human donor in good health. The source material was CD4+ T cells from PBMCs. This chain links TRBV7-2 with TRBJ1-5; D gene ambiguous. Written as DNA, the CDR3 is TGTGCCAGCAGCTTTCCCGGCAAGGCCCAGCATTTT. Its protein is CASSFPGKAQHF. The full variable domain, rest sourced from reference TRBV7-2 and TRBJ1-5, is GAGVSQSPSNKVTEKGKDVELRCDPISGHTALYWYRQSLGQGLEFLIYFQGNSAPDKSGLPSDRFSAERTGGSVSTLTIQRTQQEDSAVYLCASSFPGKAQHFGDGTRLSIL.